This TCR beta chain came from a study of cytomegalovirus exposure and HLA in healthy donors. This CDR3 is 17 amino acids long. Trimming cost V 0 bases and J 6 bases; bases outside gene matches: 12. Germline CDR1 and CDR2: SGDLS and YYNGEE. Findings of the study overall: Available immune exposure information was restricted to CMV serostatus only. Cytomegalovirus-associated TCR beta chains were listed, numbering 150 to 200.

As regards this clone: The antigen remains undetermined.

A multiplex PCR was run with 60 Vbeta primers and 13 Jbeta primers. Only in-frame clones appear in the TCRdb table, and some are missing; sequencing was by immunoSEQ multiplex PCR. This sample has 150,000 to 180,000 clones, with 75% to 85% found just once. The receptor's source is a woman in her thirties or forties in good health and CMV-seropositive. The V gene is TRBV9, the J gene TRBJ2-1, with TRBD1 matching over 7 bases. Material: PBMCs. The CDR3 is CASSVARTGVISNEQFF. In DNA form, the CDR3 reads TGTGCCAGCAGCGTAGCGAGGACAGGCGTTATCAGCAATGAGCAGTTCTTC.